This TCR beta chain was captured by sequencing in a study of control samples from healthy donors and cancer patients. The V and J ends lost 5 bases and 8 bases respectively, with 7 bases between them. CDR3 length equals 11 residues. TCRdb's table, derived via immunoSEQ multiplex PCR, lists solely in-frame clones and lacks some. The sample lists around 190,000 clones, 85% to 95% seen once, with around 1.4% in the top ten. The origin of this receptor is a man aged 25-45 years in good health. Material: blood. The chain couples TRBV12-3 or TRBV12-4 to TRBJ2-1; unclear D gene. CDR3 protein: CASSPGYEQFF. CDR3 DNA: TGTGCCAGCAGTCCTGGCTATGAGCAGTTCTTC.